A single sample is the source of the 7 T cell receptor beta chains below, sequenced in a study of shared clonotypes between healthy human individuals. Clones were read by immunoSEQ multiplex PCR, and TCRdb kept only the in-frame ones, dropping some. The table lists 450,000 to 500,000 clones, approximately 81% of them singletons. The sample taken for sequencing was PBMCs. These receptors all come from a woman in her thirties or forties in good health. Some clones in this sample may be carry-over from other donors' samples.

The V gene is TRBV6-6, the J gene TRBJ2-2; TRBD2 is a possible D gene (5 bases). From germline, CDR1 is MNHNY and CDR2 SVGAGI (reference sequence). The CDR3 covers 16 residues. Trimming removed 0 bases from V and 5 bases from J, with 13 bases in between. The CDR3 protein is CASSYSLATRTGELFF. For the CDR3, the DNA is TGTGCCAGCAGTTACTCGCTAGCCACGCGTACCGGGGAGCTGTTTTTT.

The V and J genes are TRBV30 and TRBJ2-7; 7 bases agree with TRBD1. CDR1 is GTSNPN and CDR2 is SVGIG in the germline V gene (reference sequence). V trimming: 0 bases; J trimming: 1 base; junction bases outside the gene matches: 3. This CDR3 region has 14 residues. The CDR3 here is CAWSVGRGSYEQYF. Written as DNA, the CDR3 is TGTGCCTGGAGTGTAGGCAGGGGGTCCTACGAGCAGTACTTC.

This clone has a single count. V and J are TRBV11-3 and TRBJ2-2; D unclear. The CDR3 spans 16 residues. CDR1 SGHNT and CDR2 YENEEA come from the germline V gene. V gave up 5 bases and J gave up 4 bases, with 17 bases separating them. DNA of the CDR3: TGTGCCAGCAGCCCCCCCCCAGGAATCGGCACCGGGGAGCTGTTTTTT. Its protein is CASSPPPGIGTGELFF.

The chain recombines TRBV11-3 with TRBJ2-1; TRBD2 matches at 7 bases. Germline V gene sequence: CDR1 SGHNT, CDR2 YENEEA. This CDR3 is 17 amino acids long. The V segment lost 4 bases and the J segment 6 bases; nucleotides outside the gene matches: 15. Here the CDR3 DNA reads TGTGCCAGCAGCTCCCAGATGGGGGACTACAGTCTCAATGAGCAGTTCTTC. This sequence encodes CASSSQMGDYSLNEQFF.

The chain is built from TRBV27 and TRBJ2-7; 11 bases fit TRBD2. Germline values: CDR1 MNHEY, CDR2 SMNVEV (reference sequence). The CDR3 extends over 15 amino acids. V was pared by 8 bases and J by 1 base, with 7 bases of the junction left unmatched. CDR3 protein: CASAGGLAESYEQYF. The CDR3 DNA reads TGTGCCAGCGCCGGGGGACTAGCGGAGTCCTACGAGCAGTACTTC.

V usage is TRBV5-1 and J usage is TRBJ1-3; no firm D call. CDR1 and CDR2 (germline): SGHRS, YFSETQ. Between the trimmed V and J ends, which lost 5 bases and 0 bases, there was a span of 12 bases. The CDR3 is 15 residues long. CDR3 bases: TGCGCCAGCAGGGCAGGAGCGACCTCTGGAAACACCATATATTTT. Its protein product is CASRAGATSGNTIYF.

This clone has just a few counts. It differs at one base from a far larger clone, so likely a read error. The chain carries TRBV7-2 and TRBJ2-7; the D gene is possibly TRBD2 (6 bases). This CDR3 comprises 15 residues. V shed 5 bases and J shed 1 base, with 15 bases lying between them. Germline values: CDR1 SGHTA, CDR2 FQGNSA. The CDR3 nucleotides read TGTGCCAGCAGCCTCACTAGCAGGAGGTCCTACGAGCAGTACTTC. The encoded protein is CASSLTSRRSYEQYF.